This is a list of T cell receptor beta chains from one sample in a study of cytomegalovirus exposure and HLA in healthy donors. The assay was immunoSEQ multiplex PCR, and TCRdb's table has in-frame clones only and misses some. The repertoire consists of about 60,000 clones, with 70% to 90% occurring once and the leading ten covering approximately 1.4%. The sequencing input was PBMCs. These receptors originate from a man younger than 30 in good health and CMV-seronegative. Each CDR3 is given with its conserved first and last residue. D genes are given only for firm matches. Clone size, where shown, is once, few, many, or a class for clones that have expanded.

v_call: TRBV28; clone_size: -; d_call: -; j_call: TRBJ1-1; cdr3_aa: CASSSNSPFF; cdr3_nt: TGTGCCAGCAGTTCTAACAGCCCTTTCTTT
v_call: TRBV5-1; clone_size: -; d_call: -; j_call: TRBJ2-7; cdr3_aa: CASREADEQYF; cdr3_nt: TGCGCCAGCAGGGAGGCTGACGAGCAGTACTTC
v_call: TRBV6-4; clone_size: -; d_call: TRBD2; j_call: TRBJ2-1; cdr3_aa: CASSLESGGNNEQFF; cdr3_nt: TGTGCCAGCAGTCTGGAGAGCGGGGGAAACAATGAGCAGTTCTTC
v_call: TRBV28; clone_size: few; d_call: -; j_call: TRBJ1-5; cdr3_aa: CASSPTGRGQPQHF; cdr3_nt: TGTGCCAGCAGTCCGACTGGGAGGGGACAGCCCCAGCATTTT
v_call: TRBV6-1; clone_size: -; d_call: -; j_call: TRBJ1-1; cdr3_aa: CASSESGGYTEAFF; cdr3_nt: TGTGCCAGCAGTGAATCAGGAGGATACACTGAAGCTTTCTTT
v_call: TRBV11-3; clone_size: -; d_call: -; j_call: TRBJ1-3; cdr3_aa: CASSLAGTGNTIYF; cdr3_nt: TGTGCCAGCAGCTTAGCCGGGACTGGAAACACCATATATTTT
v_call: TRBV28; clone_size: -; d_call: TRBD1; j_call: TRBJ1-2; cdr3_aa: CASSLATGQAHYGYTF; cdr3_nt: TGTGCCAGCAGTTTAGCTACAGGACAGGCCCACTATGGCTACACCTTC
v_call: TRBV7-9; clone_size: -; d_call: TRBD1; j_call: TRBJ1-5; cdr3_aa: CASSSPGTENQPQHF; cdr3_nt: TGTGCCAGCAGCTCGCCCGGGACAGAAAATCAGCCCCAGCATTTT
v_call: TRBV28; clone_size: -; d_call: TRBD1; j_call: TRBJ1-2; cdr3_aa: CASSPQGANGYTF; cdr3_nt: TGTGCCAGCAGTCCACAGGGGGCAAATGGCTACACCTTC
v_call: TRBV7-2; clone_size: -; d_call: -; j_call: TRBJ2-7; cdr3_aa: CASKTFPGKGYEQYF; cdr3_nt: TGTGCCAGCAAGACCTTTCCGGGGAAAGGTTACGAGCAGTACTTC
v_call: TRBV5-1; clone_size: -; d_call: TRBD1; j_call: TRBJ1-4; cdr3_aa: CASSWTGANEKLFF; cdr3_nt: TGCGCCAGCAGCTGGACAGGGGCTAATGAAAAACTGTTTTTT
v_call: TRBV5-1; clone_size: -; d_call: -; j_call: TRBJ2-1; cdr3_aa: CASSYGVSSYNEQFF; cdr3_nt: TGCGCCAGCAGCTATGGTGTGAGCTCCTACAATGAGCAGTTCTTC
v_call: TRBV28; clone_size: -; d_call: TRBD1; j_call: TRBJ2-5; cdr3_aa: CASSLGTGTGGETQYF; cdr3_nt: TGTGCCAGCAGTTTGGGGACCGGGACAGGGGGGGAGACCCAGTACTTC
v_call: TRBV9; clone_size: -; d_call: TRBD2; j_call: TRBJ2-1; cdr3_aa: CASSVTGAGVNEQFF; cdr3_nt: TGTGCCAGCAGCGTAACCGGGGCGGGGGTAAATGAGCAGTTCTTC
v_call: TRBV18; clone_size: -; d_call: -; j_call: TRBJ1-2; cdr3_aa: CASSPRDTDGYTF; cdr3_nt: TGTGCCAGCTCACCCCGGGACACTGATGGCTACACCTTC
v_call: TRBV30; clone_size: -; d_call: -; j_call: TRBJ1-2; cdr3_aa: CAWSGGNYGYTF; cdr3_nt: TGTGCCTGGAGTGGGGGCAACTATGGCTACACCTTC
v_call: TRBV19; clone_size: once; d_call: TRBD1; j_call: TRBJ1-1; cdr3_aa: CASRETGQNTEAFF; cdr3_nt: TGTGCCAGTCGAGAGACAGGGCAGAACACTGAAGCTTTCTTT
v_call: TRBV29-1; clone_size: -; d_call: -; j_call: TRBJ1-2; cdr3_aa: CSVDSEDNYGYTF; cdr3_nt: TGCAGCGTTGATTCAGAGGATAACTATGGCTACACCTTC
v_call: TRBV28; clone_size: -; d_call: TRBD1; j_call: TRBJ2-7; cdr3_aa: CASSLLDRGLSYEQYF; cdr3_nt: TGTGCCAGCAGTTTATTAGACAGGGGCCTCTCCTACGAGCAGTACTTC
v_call: TRBV11-2; clone_size: -; d_call: -; j_call: TRBJ1-2; cdr3_aa: CASSLGTGTYGYTF; cdr3_nt: TGTGCCAGCAGCTTAGGTACAGGGACCTATGGCTACACCTTC
v_call: TRBV7-9; clone_size: -; d_call: -; j_call: TRBJ1-4; cdr3_aa: CASSSPRAGEKLFF; cdr3_nt: TGTGCCAGCAGCTCTCCGAGGGCAGGCGAAAAACTGTTTTTT
v_call: TRBV5-1; clone_size: -; d_call: TRBD1; j_call: TRBJ1-1; cdr3_aa: CASSLDKGATEAFF; cdr3_nt: TGCGCCAGCAGCTTGGATAAGGGGGCGACTGAAGCTTTCTTT
v_call: TRBV30; clone_size: once; d_call: -; j_call: TRBJ1-5; cdr3_aa: CAWSGGSAIRNQPQHF; cdr3_nt: TGTGCCTGGAGTGGAGGGTCAGCGATTCGGAATCAGCCCCAGCATTTT
v_call: TRBV4-1; clone_size: -; d_call: TRBD2; j_call: TRBJ2-5; cdr3_aa: CATGRVAGDQETQYF; cdr3_nt: TGCGCCACCGGGAGAGTAGCGGGGGACCAAGAGACCCAGTACTTC
v_call: TRBV11-2; clone_size: -; d_call: TRBD1; j_call: TRBJ1-2; cdr3_aa: CASSLQGDGYTF; cdr3_nt: TGTGCCAGCAGCTTACAGGGGGATGGCTACACCTTC
v_call: TRBV28; clone_size: once; d_call: -; j_call: TRBJ1-5; cdr3_aa: CASLRGYSNQPQHF; cdr3_nt: TGTGCCAGCCTAAGGGGATATAGCAATCAGCCCCAGCATTTT
v_call: TRBV10-3; clone_size: -; d_call: -; j_call: TRBJ2-7; cdr3_aa: CAFRGAGNEQYF; cdr3_nt: TGTGCCTTTCGGGGAGCCGGGAACGAGCAGTACTTC
v_call: TRBV6-1; clone_size: -; d_call: TRBD1; j_call: TRBJ2-5; cdr3_aa: CASSTRTGNGETQYF; cdr3_nt: TGTGCCAGCAGTACCCGGACAGGGAACGGAGAGACCCAGTACTTC
v_call: TRBV5-1; clone_size: -; d_call: -; j_call: TRBJ2-5; cdr3_aa: CASSSGNGETQYF; cdr3_nt: TGCGCCAGCAGTTCAGGGAATGGAGAGACCCAGTACTTC
v_call: TRBV19; clone_size: -; d_call: TRBD1; j_call: TRBJ1-2; cdr3_aa: CASGLQGNYGYTF; cdr3_nt: TGTGCCAGCGGATTACAGGGGAACTATGGCTACACCTTC
v_call: TRBV5-4; clone_size: -; d_call: -; j_call: TRBJ2-1; cdr3_aa: CASSFPLNEQFF; cdr3_nt: TGTGCCAGCAGCTTCCCCCTCAATGAGCAGTTCTTC
v_call: TRBV5-4; clone_size: -; d_call: TRBD1; j_call: TRBJ2-3; cdr3_aa: CASSKGQGSTDTQYF; cdr3_nt: TGTGCCAGCAGCAAGGGACAGGGCAGCACAGATACGCAGTATTTT
v_call: TRBV2; clone_size: -; d_call: TRBD1; j_call: TRBJ2-7; cdr3_aa: CASSWTGTGGNEQYF; cdr3_nt: TGTGCCAGCTCGTGGACCGGGACAGGTGGAAACGAGCAGTACTTC
v_call: TRBV14; clone_size: -; d_call: -; j_call: TRBJ1-1; cdr3_aa: CASSQDRRVITEAFF; cdr3_nt: TGTGCCAGCAGCCAAGATCGCAGGGTTATCACTGAAGCTTTCTTT
v_call: TRBV28; clone_size: -; d_call: TRBD1; j_call: TRBJ1-6; cdr3_aa: CASIHRGRAYNSPLHF; cdr3_nt: TGTGCCAGCATACACAGGGGTCGGGCCTATAATTCACCCCTCCACTTT
v_call: TRBV6-1; clone_size: -; d_call: -; j_call: TRBJ2-5; cdr3_aa: CASSEGPVRETQYF; cdr3_nt: TGTGCCAGCAGTGAGGGGCCGGTCAGAGAGACCCAGTACTTC
v_call: TRBV5-1; clone_size: -; d_call: -; j_call: TRBJ1-6; cdr3_aa: CASSPGDTNNSPLHF; cdr3_nt: TGCGCCAGCAGCCCCGGGGACACGAATAATTCACCCCTCCACTTT
v_call: TRBV14; clone_size: -; d_call: TRBD1; j_call: TRBJ2-3; cdr3_aa: CASSRDRGNTDTQYF; cdr3_nt: TGTGCCAGCAGCCGGGACAGGGGAAACACAGATACGCAGTATTTT
v_call: TRBV5-4; clone_size: once; d_call: TRBD2; j_call: TRBJ2-3; cdr3_aa: CASSSLAGGPMDTQYF; cdr3_nt: TGTGCCAGCAGCTCACTAGCGGGGGGGCCTATGGATACGCAGTATTTT
v_call: TRBV2; clone_size: -; d_call: TRBD1; j_call: TRBJ1-4; cdr3_aa: CASSSRTGTEKLFF; cdr3_nt: TGTGCCAGCAGCTCCCGGACAGGGACTGAAAAACTGTTTTTT
v_call: TRBV7-9; clone_size: -; d_call: -; j_call: TRBJ2-7; cdr3_aa: CASSLVPSLSYEQYF; cdr3_nt: TGTGCCAGCAGCTTAGTCCCTAGTTTATCCTACGAGCAGTACTTC
v_call: TRBV5-6; clone_size: -; d_call: -; j_call: TRBJ1-1; cdr3_aa: CASSWRQVNTEAFF; cdr3_nt: TGTGCCAGCAGCTGGAGGCAGGTGAACACTGAAGCTTTCTTT
v_call: TRBV7-3; clone_size: -; d_call: -; j_call: TRBJ1-6; cdr3_aa: CASSSQGGGSPLHF; cdr3_nt: TGTGCCAGCAGCTCACAGGGAGGGGGTTCACCCCTCCACTTT
v_call: TRBV9; clone_size: -; d_call: -; j_call: TRBJ2-5; cdr3_aa: CASGLGRGPQETQYF; cdr3_nt: TGTGCCAGCGGCCTAGGGCGGGGCCCACAAGAGACCCAGTACTTC
v_call: TRBV6-5; clone_size: -; d_call: -; j_call: TRBJ1-2; cdr3_aa: CASSYSTVLYGYTF; cdr3_nt: TGTGCCAGCAGTTACTCGACTGTACTATATGGCTACACCTTC
v_call: TRBV6-6; clone_size: -; d_call: TRBD1; j_call: TRBJ1-2; cdr3_aa: CASNEGADGYTF; cdr3_nt: TGTGCCAGCAACGAGGGGGCGGATGGCTACACCTTC
v_call: TRBV27; clone_size: -; d_call: TRBD1; j_call: TRBJ2-4; cdr3_aa: CASRQGEGKNIQYF; cdr3_nt: TGTGCCAGTAGACAGGGAGAGGGCAAAAACATTCAGTACTTC
v_call: TRBV5-4; clone_size: -; d_call: -; j_call: TRBJ2-7; cdr3_aa: CASSFPGGRSYEQYF; cdr3_nt: TGTGCCAGCAGCTTTCCGGGGGGCAGGTCCTACGAGCAGTACTTC
v_call: TRBV19; clone_size: -; d_call: -; j_call: TRBJ2-7; cdr3_aa: CASGSSYEQYF; cdr3_nt: TGTGCCAGCGGGTCCTCCTACGAGCAGTACTTC
v_call: TRBV7-2; clone_size: -; d_call: -; j_call: TRBJ1-2; cdr3_aa: CASSPAGDQGDGYTF; cdr3_nt: TGTGCCAGCAGCCCCGCGGGGGACCAAGGGGATGGCTACACCTTC
v_call: TRBV18; clone_size: once; d_call: TRBD1; j_call: TRBJ1-2; cdr3_aa: CASSPRQGQNGYTF; cdr3_nt: TGTGCCAGCTCACCGCGACAGGGGCAGAATGGCTACACCTTC
v_call: TRBV28; clone_size: -; d_call: -; j_call: TRBJ2-2; cdr3_aa: CASREPASYTGELFF; cdr3_nt: TGTGCCAGCAGAGAGCCGGCTAGCTACACCGGGGAGCTGTTTTTT